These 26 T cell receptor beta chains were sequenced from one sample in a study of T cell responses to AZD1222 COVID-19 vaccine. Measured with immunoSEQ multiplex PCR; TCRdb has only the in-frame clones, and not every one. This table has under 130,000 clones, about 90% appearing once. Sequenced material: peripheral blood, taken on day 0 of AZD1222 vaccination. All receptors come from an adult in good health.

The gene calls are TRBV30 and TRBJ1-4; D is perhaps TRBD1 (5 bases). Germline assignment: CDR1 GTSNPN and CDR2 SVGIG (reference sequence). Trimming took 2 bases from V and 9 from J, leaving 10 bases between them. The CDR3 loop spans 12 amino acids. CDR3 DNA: TGTGCCTGGAGTTCTCTGGACAAAAAACTGTTTTTT. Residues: CAWSSLDKKLFF. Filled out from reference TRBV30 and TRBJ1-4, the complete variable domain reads SQTIHQWPATLVQPVGSPLSLECTVEGTSNPNLYWYRQAAGRGLQLLFYSVGIGQISSEVPQNLSASRPQDRQFILSSKKLLLSDSGFYLCAWSSLDKKLFFGSGTQLSVL.

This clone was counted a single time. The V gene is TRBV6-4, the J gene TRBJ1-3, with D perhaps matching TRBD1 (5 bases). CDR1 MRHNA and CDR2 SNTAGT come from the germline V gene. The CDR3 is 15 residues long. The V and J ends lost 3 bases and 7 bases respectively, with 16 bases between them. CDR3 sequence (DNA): TGTGCCAGCAGTGATTACGCGGACAAAGTTAACACCATATATTTT. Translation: CASSDYADKVNTIYF.

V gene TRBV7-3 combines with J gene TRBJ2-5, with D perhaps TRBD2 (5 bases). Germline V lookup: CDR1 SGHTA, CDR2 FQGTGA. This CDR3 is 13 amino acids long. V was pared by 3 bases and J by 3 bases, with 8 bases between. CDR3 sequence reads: CASSLGEKETQYF. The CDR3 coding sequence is TGTGCCAGCAGCTTGGGAGAAAAAGAGACCCAGTACTTC.

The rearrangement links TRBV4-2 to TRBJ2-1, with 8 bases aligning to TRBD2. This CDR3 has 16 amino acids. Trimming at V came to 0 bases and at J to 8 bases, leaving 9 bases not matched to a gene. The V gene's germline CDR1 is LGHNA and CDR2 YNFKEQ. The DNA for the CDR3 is TGTGCCAGCAGCCAAGATAGGACGGGGGGGCCCGATGAGCAGTTCTTC. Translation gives CASSQDRTGGPDEQFF.

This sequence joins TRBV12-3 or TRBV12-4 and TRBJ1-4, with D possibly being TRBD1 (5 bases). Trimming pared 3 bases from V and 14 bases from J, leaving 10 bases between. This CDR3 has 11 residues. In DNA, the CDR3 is TGTGCCAGCAGTTTTAGGGGATATCTGTTTTTT. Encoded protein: CASSFRGYLFF.

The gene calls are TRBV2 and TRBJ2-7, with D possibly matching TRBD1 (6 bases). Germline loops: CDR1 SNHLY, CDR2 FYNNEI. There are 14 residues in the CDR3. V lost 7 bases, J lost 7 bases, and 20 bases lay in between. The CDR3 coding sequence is TGTGCCAGCAATATGGGGGCCCTGGGGCGTGAGCAGTACTTC. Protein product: CASNMGALGREQYF.

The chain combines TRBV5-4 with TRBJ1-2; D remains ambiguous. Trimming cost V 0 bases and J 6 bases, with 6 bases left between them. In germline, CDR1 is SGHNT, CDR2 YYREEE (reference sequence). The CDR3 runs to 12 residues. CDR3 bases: TGTGCCAGCAGCTTGGGTGGGGATGGCTACACCTTC. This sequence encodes CASSLGGDGYTF.

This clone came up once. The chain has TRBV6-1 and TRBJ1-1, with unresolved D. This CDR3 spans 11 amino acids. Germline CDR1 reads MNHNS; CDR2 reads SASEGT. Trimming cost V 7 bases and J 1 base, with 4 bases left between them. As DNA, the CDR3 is TGTGCCAGCATGGGGAACACTGAAGCTTTCTTT. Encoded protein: CASMGNTEAFF.

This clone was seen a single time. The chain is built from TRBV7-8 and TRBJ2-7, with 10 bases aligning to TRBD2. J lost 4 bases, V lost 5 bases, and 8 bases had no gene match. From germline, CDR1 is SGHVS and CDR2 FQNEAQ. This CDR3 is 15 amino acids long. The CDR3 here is CASSPRRLAGYEQYF. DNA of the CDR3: TGTGCCAGCAGCCCCCGTAGACTAGCGGGTTACGAGCAGTACTTC.

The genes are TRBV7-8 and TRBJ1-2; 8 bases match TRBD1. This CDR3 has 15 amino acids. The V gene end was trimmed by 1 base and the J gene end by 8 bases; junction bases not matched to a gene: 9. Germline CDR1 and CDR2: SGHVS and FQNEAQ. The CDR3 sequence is CASSLVFETGDGYTF. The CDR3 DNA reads TGTGCCAGCAGCTTAGTTTTTGAGACAGGGGACGGCTACACCTTC.

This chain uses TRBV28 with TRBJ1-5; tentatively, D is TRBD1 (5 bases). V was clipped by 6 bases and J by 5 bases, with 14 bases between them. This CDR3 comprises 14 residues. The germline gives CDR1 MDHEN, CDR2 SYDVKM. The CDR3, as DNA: TGTGCCAGCAGGACCTGGGGCTCTTATCAGCCCCAGCATTTT. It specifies CASRTWGSYQPQHF. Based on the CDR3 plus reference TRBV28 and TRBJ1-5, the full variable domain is DVKVTQSSRYLVKRTGEKVFLECVQDMDHENMFWYRQDPGLGLRLIYFSYDVKMKEKGDIPEGYSVSREKKERFSLILESASTNQTSMYLCASRTWGSYQPQHFGDGTRLSIL.

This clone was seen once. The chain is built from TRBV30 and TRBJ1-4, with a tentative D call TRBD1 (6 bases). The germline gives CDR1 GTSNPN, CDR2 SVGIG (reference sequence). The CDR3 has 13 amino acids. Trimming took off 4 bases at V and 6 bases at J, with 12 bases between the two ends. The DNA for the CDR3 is TGTGCCTGGAACAGGGCAAAGTATGAAAAACTGTTTTTT. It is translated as CAWNRAKYEKLFF.

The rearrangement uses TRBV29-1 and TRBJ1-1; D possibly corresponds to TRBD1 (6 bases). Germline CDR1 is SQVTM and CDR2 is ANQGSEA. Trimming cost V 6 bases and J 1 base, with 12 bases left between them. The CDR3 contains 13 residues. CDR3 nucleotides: TGCAGCGTGCCCACAGGGCAGAACACTGAAGCTTTCTTT. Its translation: CSVPTGQNTEAFF.

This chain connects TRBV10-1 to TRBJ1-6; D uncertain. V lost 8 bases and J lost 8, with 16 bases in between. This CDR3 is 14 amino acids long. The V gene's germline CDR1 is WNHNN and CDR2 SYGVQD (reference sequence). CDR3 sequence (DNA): TGCGCCAGCCCGATAGGGTCCTGGGATTCACCCCTCCACTTT. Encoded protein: CASPIGSWDSPLHF.

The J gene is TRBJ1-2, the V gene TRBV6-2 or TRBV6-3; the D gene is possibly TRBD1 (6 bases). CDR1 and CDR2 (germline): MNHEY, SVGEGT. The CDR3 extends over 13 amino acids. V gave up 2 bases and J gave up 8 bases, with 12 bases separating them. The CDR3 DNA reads TGTGCCAGCAGTTACAGGGGGACCTGGGGCTACACCTTC. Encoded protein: CASSYRGTWGYTF.

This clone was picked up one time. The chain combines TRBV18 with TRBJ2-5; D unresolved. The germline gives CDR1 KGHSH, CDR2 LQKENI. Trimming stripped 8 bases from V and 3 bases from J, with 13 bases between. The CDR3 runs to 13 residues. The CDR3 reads CASATGWKETQYF. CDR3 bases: TGTGCCAGCGCGACTGGGTGGAAAGAGACCCAGTACTTC. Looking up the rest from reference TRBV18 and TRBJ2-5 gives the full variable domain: NAGVMQNPRHLVRRRGQEARLRCSPMKGHSHVYWYRQLPEEGLKFMVYLQKENIIDESGMPKERFSAEFPKEGPSILRIQQVVRGDSAAYFCASATGWKETQYFGPGTRLLVL.

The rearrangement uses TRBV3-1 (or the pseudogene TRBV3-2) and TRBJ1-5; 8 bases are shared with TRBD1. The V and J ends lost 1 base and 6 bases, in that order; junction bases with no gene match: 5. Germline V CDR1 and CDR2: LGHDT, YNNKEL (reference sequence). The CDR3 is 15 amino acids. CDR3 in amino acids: CASSQGTGYFQPQHF. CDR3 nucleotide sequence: TGTGCCAGCAGCCAAGGGACAGGGTATTTTCAGCCCCAGCATTTT.

The CDR3 nucleotides are TGTGCCAGTCGAGCCTCCTACAATGAGCAGTTCTTC. Protein: CASRASYNEQFF. The rearrangement links TRBV19 to TRBJ2-1; no reliable D call. Trimming removed 8 bases from V and 0 bases from J, with 5 bases in between. CDR1 and CDR2 (germline): LNHDA, SQIVND (reference sequence). This CDR3 is 12 amino acids long. The entire variable domain, with the rest obtained from reference TRBV19 and TRBJ2-1, is as follows: DGGITQSPKYLFRKEGQNVTLSCEQNLNHDAMYWYRQDPGQGLRLIYYSQIVNDFQKGDIAEGYSVSREKKESFPLTVTSAQKNPTAFYLCASRASYNEQFFGPGTRLTVL.

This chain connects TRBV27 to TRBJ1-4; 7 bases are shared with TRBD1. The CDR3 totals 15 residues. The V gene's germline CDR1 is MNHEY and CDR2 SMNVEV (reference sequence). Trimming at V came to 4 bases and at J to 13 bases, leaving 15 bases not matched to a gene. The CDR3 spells CASSSSGTVGFRLFF. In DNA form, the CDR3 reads TGTGCCAGCAGTTCCAGCGGGACAGTTGGCTTCAGACTGTTTTTT.

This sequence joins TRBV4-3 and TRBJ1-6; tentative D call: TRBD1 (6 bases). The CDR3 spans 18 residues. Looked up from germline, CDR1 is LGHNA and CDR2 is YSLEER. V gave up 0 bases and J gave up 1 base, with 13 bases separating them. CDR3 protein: CASSQDYTGKSYNSPLHF. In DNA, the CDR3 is TGCGCCAGCAGCCAAGACTACACAGGGAAATCCTATAATTCACCCCTCCACTTT.

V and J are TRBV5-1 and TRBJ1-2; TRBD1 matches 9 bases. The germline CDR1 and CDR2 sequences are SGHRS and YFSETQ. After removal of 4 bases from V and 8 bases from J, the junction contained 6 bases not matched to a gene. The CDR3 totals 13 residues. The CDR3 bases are TGCGCCAGCAGCACACAGGGGGCGGTCGGCTACACCTTC. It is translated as CASSTQGAVGYTF.

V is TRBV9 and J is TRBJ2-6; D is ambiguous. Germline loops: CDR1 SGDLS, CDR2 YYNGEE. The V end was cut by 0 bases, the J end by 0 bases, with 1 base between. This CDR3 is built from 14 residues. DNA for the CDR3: TGTGCCAGCAGCGTAGTCTCTGGGGCCAACGTCCTGACTTTC. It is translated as CASSVVSGANVLTF.

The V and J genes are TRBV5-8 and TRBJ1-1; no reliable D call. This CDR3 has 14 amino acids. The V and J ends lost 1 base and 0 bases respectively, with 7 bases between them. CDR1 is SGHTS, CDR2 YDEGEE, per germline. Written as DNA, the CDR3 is TGTGCCAGCAGCTTGCGGTGGTTGAACACTGAAGCTTTCTTT. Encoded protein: CASSLRWLNTEAFF.

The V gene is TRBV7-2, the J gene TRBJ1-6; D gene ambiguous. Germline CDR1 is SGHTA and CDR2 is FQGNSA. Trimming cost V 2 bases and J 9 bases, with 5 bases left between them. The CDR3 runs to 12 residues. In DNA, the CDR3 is TGTGCCAGCAGCTTAAATGCTTCACCCCTCCACTTT. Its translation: CASSLNASPLHF.

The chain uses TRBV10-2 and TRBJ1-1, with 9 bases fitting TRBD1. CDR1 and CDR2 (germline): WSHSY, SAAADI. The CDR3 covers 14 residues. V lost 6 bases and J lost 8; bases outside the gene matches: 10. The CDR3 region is CASSEQGARGEAFF. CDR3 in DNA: TGCGCCAGCAGCGAACAGGGGGCGCGGGGGGAAGCTTTCTTT.

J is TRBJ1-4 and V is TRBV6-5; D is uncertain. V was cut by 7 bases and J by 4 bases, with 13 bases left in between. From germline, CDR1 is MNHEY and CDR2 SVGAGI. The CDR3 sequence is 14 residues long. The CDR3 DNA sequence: TGTGCCAGCACCCTCCCGGCAGGTAATGAAAAACTGTTTTTT. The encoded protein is CASTLPAGNEKLFF.